This TCR beta chain was captured by sequencing in a study of spatial heterogeneity in lung cancer (dated by TCRdb to the late 2010s). Some background on the complete study: Beta-chain transcripts were consistently detected in greater numbers than alpha-chain transcripts, which likely reflects a higher abundance of beta-chain transcripts. Both alpha and beta chains were TCR-sequenced in roughly 200 tumor regions, some 64 matched nontumor lung samples and some 50 PBMC samples obtained at surgery. Nonsynonymous mutation counts, determined by whole-exome sequencing of tumor tissue, were related to features of the TCR repertoire. In the raw uncorrected reads, each unique combination of TCR and UMI appeared more than ten times on average. TCR alpha and beta repertoires were quantitatively compared across multiple tumor regions, matched nontumor lung and blood in non-small cell lung cancer.

The junction carries 6 bases between V and J, which are trimmed by 1 base and 2 bases respectively. The CDR3 starts with the cysteine, ends with the phenylalanine, and has 15 residues. Just CDR3 DNA is preserved here, 45 bases in frame from base 1. Based on the germline V gene, the CDR1 and CDR2 sequences are MGHRA and YSYEKL. What the study reported, not specific to this receptor: Ubiquitous expanded tumor TCRs were detected in blood more often at tumor resection than at routine follow-up. Confirming at a functional level the hypothesis that regional TCRs recognize regional mutations was considered to require additional single-cell paired TCR alpha and beta sequencing.

The intended sense of this specimen's time point label: sample taken at primary tumor resection. The donors were 70 or so patients from the lung TRACERx cohort who had early-stage, untreated non-small cell lung cancer. Without any cell sorting, TCR sequencing was performed on whole RNA extracted either from tumor and nontumor lung tissue or from cryopreserved PBMC samples. Only patients for whom sufficient RNA was available from at least two tumor regions were selected for TCR sequencing. Libraries were prepared through 5' RACE. For sequencing, a NextSeq 500 was employed. The TCR library protocol attached a unique molecular identifier to each TCR cDNA molecule to allow correction of PCR and sequencing errors. Regarding the original processing steps: Decombinator tools were used for TCR identification, UMI-based error correction and CDR3 extraction. TCRs above a frequency of 2 per 1,000, corresponding to the top 1% of the tumor frequency distribution, were defined as expanded. Renyi diversity was calculated using the R vegan package after each repertoire was subsampled 100 times to 5,000 TCRs. CDR3 similarity networks were built from amino acid triplet string-kernel similarity, connecting CDR3s with pairwise similarity above 0.82. The public reads were quality trimmed at Q25 with fastp and then assembled into clones with MiXCR by TCRdb, keeping productive beta chains. When rows share a CDR3 protein, they turn into one entry using the most common DNA and genes. These V and J calls derive from TCRdb rather than the authors' analysis. The sample table records some 78,000 distinct CDR3 sequences; about 8% of these occur just once. The leading ten clones occupy 6.8% of the sample.

Remarks on this clonotype: No antigen is known for it. No much larger clonotype is one base removed from it; base qualities were not supplied.

The sample consisted of PBMCs, taken at surgery. The chain is made from TRBV4-1 and TRBJ2-6; TRBD2 is a possible D gene, resting on 5 matching bases. This receptor was taken from a male donor with early-stage non-small cell lung cancer. The sequenced DNA is TGCGCCAGCAGCCAAGTCGGGGCTGGGGCCAACGTCCTGACTTTC. Its product reads: CASSQVGAGANVLTF.